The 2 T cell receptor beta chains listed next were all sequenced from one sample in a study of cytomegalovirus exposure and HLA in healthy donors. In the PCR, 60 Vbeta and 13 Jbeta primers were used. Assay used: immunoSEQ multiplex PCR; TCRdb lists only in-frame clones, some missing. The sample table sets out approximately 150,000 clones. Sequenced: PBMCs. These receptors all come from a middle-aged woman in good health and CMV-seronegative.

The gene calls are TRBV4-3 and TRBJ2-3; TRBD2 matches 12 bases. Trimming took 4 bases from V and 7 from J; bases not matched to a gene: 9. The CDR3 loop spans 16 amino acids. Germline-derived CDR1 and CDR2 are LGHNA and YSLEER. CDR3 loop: CASSLHLAGGRNTQYF. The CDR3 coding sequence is TGCGCCAGCAGCCTTCACCTAGCGGGGGGGAGAAATACGCAGTATTTT.

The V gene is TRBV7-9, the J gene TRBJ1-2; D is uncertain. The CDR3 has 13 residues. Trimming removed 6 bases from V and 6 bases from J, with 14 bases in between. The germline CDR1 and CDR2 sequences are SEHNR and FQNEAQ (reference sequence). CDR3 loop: CASSWTEVHGYTF. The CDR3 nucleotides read TGTGCCAGCAGTTGGACGGAGGTTCATGGCTACACCTTC.